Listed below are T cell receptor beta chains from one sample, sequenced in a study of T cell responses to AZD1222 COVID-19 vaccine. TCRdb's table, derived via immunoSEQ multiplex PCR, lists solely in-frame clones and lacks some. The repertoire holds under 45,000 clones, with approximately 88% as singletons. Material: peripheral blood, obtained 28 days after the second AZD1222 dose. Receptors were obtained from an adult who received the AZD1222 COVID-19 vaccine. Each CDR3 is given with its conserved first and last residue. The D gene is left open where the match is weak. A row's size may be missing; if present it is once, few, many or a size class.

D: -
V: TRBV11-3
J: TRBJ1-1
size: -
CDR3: CASSLGPSEAFF
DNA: TGTGCCAGCAGCCTGGGGCCATCTGAAGCTTTCTTT

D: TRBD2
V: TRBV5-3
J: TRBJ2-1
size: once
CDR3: CARSARTSGVYNEQFF
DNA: TGTGCCAGAAGCGCTCGGACTAGCGGGGTGTACAATGAGCAGTTCTTC

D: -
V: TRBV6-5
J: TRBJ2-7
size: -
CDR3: CASRPDQYEQYF
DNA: TGTGCCAGCAGACCCGACCAGTACGAGCAGTACTTC

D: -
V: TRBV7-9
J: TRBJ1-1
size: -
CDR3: CASSLALQVVNTEAFF
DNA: TGTGCCAGCAGCTTAGCGCTTCAGGTGGTGAACACTGAAGCTTTCTTT

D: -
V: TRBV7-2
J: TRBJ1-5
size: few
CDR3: CASSLRSGSNQPQHF
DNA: TGTGCCAGCAGCTTAAGATCGGGTTCCAATCAGCCCCAGCATTTT

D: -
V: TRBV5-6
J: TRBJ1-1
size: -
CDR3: CASGRDTMNTEAFF
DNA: TGTGCCAGCGGACGGGACACAATGAACACTGAAGCTTTCTTT

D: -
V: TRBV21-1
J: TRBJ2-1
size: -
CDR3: CASRSFQRLAGADEQFF
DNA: TGTGCCAGCAGAAGTTTTCAGAGGCTAGCGGGGGCGGATGAGCAGTTCTTC

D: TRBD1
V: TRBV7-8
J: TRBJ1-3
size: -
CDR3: CASSPRDRSGNTIYF
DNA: TGTGCCAGCAGCCCGCGGGACAGATCTGGAAACACCATATATTTT

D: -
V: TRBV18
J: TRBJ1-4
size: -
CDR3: CASSSLGTTATNEKLFF
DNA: TGTGCCAGCTCCTCTTTGGGGACAACTGCAACTAATGAAAAACTGTTTTTT

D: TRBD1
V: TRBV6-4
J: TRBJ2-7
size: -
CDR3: CASRDQGQGILYEQYF
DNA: TGTGCCAGCAGGGATCAAGGACAGGGAATACTCTACGAGCAGTACTTC

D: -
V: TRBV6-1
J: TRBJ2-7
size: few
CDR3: CASSEARKGYEQYF
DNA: TGTGCCAGCAGTGAAGCGCGCAAGGGCTACGAGCAGTACTTC

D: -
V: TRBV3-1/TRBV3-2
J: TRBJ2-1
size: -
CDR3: CASSQVGGTLTYNEQFF
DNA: TGTGCCAGCAGCCAAGTAGGAGGGACTCTCACCTACAATGAGCAGTTCTTC

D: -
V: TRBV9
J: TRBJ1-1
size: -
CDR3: CASSVVWEGHEAFF
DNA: TGTGCCAGCAGCGTAGTATGGGAGGGGCATGAAGCTTTCTTT

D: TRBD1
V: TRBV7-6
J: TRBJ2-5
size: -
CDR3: CASSLVTGGSETQYF
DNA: TGTGCCAGCAGCTTAGTTACAGGGGGGTCAGAGACCCAGTACTTC

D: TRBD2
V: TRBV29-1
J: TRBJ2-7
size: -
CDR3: CSVRGGTSGSYEQYF
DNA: TGCAGCGTCCGCGGAGGGACTAGCGGTTCCTACGAGCAGTACTTC

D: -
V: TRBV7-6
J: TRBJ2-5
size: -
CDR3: CASSYQETQYF
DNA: TGTGCCAGCAGCTACCAAGAGACCCAGTACTTC

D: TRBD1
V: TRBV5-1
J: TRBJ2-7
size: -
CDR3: CASSRTGGSSYEQYF
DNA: TGCGCCAGCAGCCGTACAGGGGGAAGTAGCTACGAGCAGTACTTC

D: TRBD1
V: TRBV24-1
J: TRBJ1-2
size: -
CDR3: CATSDGGQKEAF
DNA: TGTGCCACCAGTGATGGGGGACAGAAGGAAGCCTTC

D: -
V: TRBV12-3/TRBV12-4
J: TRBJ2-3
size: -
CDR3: CASSRGDTQYF
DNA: TGTGCCAGCAGTCGGGGGGATACGCAGTATTTT

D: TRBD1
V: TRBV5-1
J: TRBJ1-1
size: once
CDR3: CASSLAQGEHTEAFF
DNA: TGCGCCAGCAGCTTGGCACAGGGGGAACACACTGAAGCTTTCTTT

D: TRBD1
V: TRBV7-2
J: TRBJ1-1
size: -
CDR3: CASSSLLGQGRNEAFF
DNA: TGTGCCAGCAGCTCACTTCTCGGACAGGGACGTAATGAAGCTTTCTTT

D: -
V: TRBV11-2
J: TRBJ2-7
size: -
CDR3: CASSLDPETGYYEQYF
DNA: TGTGCCAGCAGCTTAGATCCAGAGACAGGTTACTACGAGCAGTACTTC